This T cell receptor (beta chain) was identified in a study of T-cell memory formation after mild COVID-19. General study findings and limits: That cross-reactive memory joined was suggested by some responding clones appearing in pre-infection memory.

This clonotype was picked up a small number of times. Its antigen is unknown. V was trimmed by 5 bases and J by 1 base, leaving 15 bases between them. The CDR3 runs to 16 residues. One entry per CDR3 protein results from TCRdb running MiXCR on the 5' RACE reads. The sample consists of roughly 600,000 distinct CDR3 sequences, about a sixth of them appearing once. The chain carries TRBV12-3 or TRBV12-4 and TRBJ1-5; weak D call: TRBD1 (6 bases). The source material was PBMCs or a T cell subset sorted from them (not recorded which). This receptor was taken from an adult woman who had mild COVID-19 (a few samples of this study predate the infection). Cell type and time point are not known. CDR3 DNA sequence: TGTGCCAGCAGTGGTCGACAGGAGACAAGCAATCAGCCCCAGCATTTT. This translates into CASSGRQETSNQPQHF.